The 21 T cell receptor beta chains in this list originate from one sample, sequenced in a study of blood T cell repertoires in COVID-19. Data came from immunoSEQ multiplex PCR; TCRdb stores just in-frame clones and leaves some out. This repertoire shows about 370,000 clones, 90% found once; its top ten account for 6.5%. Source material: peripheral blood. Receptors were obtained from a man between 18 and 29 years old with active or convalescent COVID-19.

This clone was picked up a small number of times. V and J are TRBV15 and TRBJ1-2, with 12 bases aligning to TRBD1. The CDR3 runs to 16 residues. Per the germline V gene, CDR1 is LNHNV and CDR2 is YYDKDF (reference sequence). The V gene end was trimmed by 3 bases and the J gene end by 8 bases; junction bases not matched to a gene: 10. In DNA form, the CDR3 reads TGTGCCACCAGCAGCACCGGGACAGGGGGCTTGTTGGGCTACACCTTC. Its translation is CATSSTGTGGLLGYTF.

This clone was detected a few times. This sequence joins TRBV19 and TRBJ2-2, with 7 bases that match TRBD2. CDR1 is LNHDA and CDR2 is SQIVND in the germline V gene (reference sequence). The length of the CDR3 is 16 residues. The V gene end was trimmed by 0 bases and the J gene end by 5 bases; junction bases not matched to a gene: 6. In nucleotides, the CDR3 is TGTGCCAGTAGTATAGATGGCGGGAGACGAACCGGGGAGCTGTTTTTT. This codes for CASSIDGGRRTGELFF.

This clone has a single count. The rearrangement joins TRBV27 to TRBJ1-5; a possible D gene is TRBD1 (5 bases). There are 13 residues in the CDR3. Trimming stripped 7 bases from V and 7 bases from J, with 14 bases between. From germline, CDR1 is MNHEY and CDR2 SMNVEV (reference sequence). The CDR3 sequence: CASMSTGGQPQHF. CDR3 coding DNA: TGTGCCAGCATGAGCACGGGGGGACAGCCCCAGCATTTT.

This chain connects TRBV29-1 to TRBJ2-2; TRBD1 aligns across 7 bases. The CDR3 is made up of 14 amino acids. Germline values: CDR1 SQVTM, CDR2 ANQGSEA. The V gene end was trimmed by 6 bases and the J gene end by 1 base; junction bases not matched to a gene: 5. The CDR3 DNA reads TGCAGCGTGGCCGGACAGGAGAACACCGGGGAGCTGTTTTTT. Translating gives CSVAGQENTGELFF.

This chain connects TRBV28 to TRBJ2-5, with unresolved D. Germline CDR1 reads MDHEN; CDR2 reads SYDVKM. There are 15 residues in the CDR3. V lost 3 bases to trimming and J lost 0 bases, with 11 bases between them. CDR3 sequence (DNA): TGTGCCAGCAGTTTCTCGGCAGGCTACCAAGAGACCCAGTACTTC. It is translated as CASSFSAGYQETQYF.

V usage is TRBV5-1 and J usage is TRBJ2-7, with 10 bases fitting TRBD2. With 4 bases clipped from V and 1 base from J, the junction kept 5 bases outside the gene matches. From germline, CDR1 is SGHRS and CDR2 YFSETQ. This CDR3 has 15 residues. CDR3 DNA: TGCGCCAGCAGCCCCACTAGCGGGGTATCCTACGAGCAGTACTTC. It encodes CASSPTSGVSYEQYF.

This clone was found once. CDR3 loop: CASSFLLPGYNEQFF. CDR3 nucleotides: TGTGCCAGCAGCTTCTTGCTACCGGGCTACAATGAGCAGTTCTTC. This sequence joins TRBV11-1 and TRBJ2-1, with unresolved D. V was clipped by 3 bases and J by 3 bases, with 12 bases between them. The germline CDR1 and CDR2 sequences are SGHAT and FQDESV (reference sequence). The CDR3 totals 15 residues.

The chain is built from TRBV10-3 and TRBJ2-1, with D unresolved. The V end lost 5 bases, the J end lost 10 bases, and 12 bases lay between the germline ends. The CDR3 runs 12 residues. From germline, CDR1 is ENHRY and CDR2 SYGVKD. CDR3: CAISFSSEEQFF. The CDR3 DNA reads TGTGCCATCAGTTTTTCCAGCGAAGAGCAGTTCTTC.

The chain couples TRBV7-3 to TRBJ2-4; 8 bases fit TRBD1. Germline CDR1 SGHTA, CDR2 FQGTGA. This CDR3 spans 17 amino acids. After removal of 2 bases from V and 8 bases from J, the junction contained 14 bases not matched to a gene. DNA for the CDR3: TGTGCCAGCAGCTTAGGCGGCTCAGGACAGGGACGTTACATTCAGTACTTC. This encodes CASSLGGSGQGRYIQYF. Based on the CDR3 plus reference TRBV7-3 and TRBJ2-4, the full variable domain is GAGVSQTPSNKVTEKGKYVELRCDPISGHTALYWYRQSLGQGPEFLIYFQGTGAADDSGLPNDRFFAVRPEGSVSTLKIQRTERGDSAVYLCASSLGGSGQGRYIQYFGAGTRLSVL.

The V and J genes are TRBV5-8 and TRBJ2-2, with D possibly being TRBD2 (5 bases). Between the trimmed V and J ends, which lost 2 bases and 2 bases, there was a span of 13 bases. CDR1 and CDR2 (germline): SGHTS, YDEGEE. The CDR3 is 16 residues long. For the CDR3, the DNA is TGTGCCAGCAGCTTCTTCCGGGGATTAAACACCGGGGAGCTGTTTTTT. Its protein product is CASSFFRGLNTGELFF.

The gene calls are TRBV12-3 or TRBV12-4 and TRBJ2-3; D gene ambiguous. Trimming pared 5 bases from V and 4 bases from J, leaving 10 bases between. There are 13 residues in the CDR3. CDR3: CASSVTLADTQYF. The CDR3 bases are TGTGCCAGCAGTGTCACTCTCGCAGATACGCAGTATTTT.

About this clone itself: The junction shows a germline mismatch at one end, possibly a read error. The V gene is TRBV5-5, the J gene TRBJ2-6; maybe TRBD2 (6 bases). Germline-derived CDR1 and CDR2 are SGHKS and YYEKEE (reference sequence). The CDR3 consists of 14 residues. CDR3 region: CASSRGGDSNVLTF. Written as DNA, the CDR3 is TGTGCCAGCAGCAGGGGCGGGGACTCCAACGTGCTGACTTTC.

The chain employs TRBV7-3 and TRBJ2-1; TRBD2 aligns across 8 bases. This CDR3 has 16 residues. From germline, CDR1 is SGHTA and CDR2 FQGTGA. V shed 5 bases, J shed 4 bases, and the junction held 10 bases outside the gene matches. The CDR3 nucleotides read TGTGCCAGCAGCCCCCCGGGGGGGGGCCGGTACAATGAGCAGTTCTTC. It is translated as CASSPPGGGRYNEQFF.

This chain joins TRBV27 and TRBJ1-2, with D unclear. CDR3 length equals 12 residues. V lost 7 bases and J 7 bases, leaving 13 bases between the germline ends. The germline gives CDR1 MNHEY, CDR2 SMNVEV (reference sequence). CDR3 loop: CASNGGGVGYTF. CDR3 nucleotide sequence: TGTGCCAGCAACGGAGGTGGCGTTGGCTACACCTTC.

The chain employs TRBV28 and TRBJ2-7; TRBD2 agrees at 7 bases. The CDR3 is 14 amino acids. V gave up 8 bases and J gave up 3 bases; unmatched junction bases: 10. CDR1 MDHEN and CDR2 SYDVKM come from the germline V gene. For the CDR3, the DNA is TGTGCCAGCTTCTCCGGGACTAAGTACTACGAGCAGTACTTC. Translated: CASFSGTKYYEQYF.

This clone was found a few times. CDR3 nucleotides: TGTGCCAGCAGTCCAGAAGGGGGTCGGGTCCTCACTGAAGCTTTCTTT. This translates into CASSPEGGRVLTEAFF. The V call is TRBV27, the J call TRBJ1-1; TRBD1 is a possible D gene (6 bases). CDR3 length: 16 residues. CDR1 MNHEY and CDR2 SMNVEV come from the germline V gene (reference sequence). Trimming removed 5 bases from V and 4 bases from J, with 20 bases in between.

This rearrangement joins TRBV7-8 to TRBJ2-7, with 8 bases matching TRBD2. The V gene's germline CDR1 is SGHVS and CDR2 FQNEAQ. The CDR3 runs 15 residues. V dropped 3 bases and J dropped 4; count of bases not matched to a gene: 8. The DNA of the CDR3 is TGTGCCAGCAGCTTCACCGGGACTAGTAGGTACGAGCAGTACTTC. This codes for CASSFTGTSRYEQYF.

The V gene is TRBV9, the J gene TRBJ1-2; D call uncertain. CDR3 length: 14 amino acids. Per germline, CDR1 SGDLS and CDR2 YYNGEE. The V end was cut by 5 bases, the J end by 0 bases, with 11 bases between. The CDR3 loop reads CASREGASNYGYTF. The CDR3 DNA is TGTGCCAGCAGGGAGGGAGCCTCTAACTATGGCTACACCTTC.

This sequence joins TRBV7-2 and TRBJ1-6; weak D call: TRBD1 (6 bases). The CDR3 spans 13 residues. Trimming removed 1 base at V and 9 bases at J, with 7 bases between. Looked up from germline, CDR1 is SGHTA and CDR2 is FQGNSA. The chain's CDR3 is CASSLDRVSPLHF. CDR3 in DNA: TGTGCCAGCAGCTTAGACAGGGTTTCACCCCTCCACTTT.

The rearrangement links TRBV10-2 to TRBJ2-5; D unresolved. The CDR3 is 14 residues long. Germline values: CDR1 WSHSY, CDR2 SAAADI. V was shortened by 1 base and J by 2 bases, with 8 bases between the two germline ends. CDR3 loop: CASSELTPQETQYF. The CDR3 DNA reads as TGCGCCAGCAGTGAGTTGACACCACAAGAGACCCAGTACTTC.

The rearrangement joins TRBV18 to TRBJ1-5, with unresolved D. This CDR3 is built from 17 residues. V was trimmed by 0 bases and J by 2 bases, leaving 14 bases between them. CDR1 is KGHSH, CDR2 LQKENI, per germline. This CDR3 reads CASSPPAGLRGNQPQHF. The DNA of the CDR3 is TGTGCCAGCTCACCACCGGCGGGGTTGAGGGGCAATCAGCCCCAGCATTTT.